The 5 T cell receptor beta chains in this list originate from one sample, sequenced in a study of blood T cells in healthy people across ages (dated by TCRdb to about 2015). To prepare the library, 5' RACE was applied. Sequenced on an Illumina HiSeq 2500. A second PCR of 7 to 11 cycles was run with a J-beta primer mix and a sample-barcoded 5' primer. TCRdb cleaned the public reads at Q25 with fastp, built clones with MiXCR and kept in-frame beta chains. Under each unique CDR3 protein, matching rows form one entry showing the most common genes and DNA. For this sample the table gives hundreds of thousands of distinct CDR3 sequences, of which approximately 24% were detected only once. 3% of the sample rests with the top ten. The same sample was also studied in work on T cells of mothers and their children.

Sequenced: blood. The receptors were gathered from a boy aged 5 to 17 in good health.

At least ten counts were recorded for this clonotype. The gene calls are TRBV18 and TRBJ2-5, with 12 bases identical to TRBD1. The V gene's germline CDR1 is KGHSH and CDR2 LQKENI. V trimming: 5 bases; J trimming: 5 bases; junction bases outside the gene matches: 3. This CDR3 is 14 amino acids long. The CDR3 coding sequence is TGTGCCAGCTCAACCGGGACAGGGGGCGAGACCCAGTACTTC. Residues: CASSTGTGGETQYF.

This chain's CDR3 is CASAGGPSPYEQYF. CDR3 nucleotides: TGTGCCAGCGCGGGAGGGCCAAGTCCCTACGAGCAGTACTTC. The chain employs TRBV2 and TRBJ2-7; the match to TRBD2 covers 9 bases. Germline V CDR1 and CDR2: SNHLY, FYNNEI. The CDR3 runs 14 residues. The V gene end was trimmed by 8 bases and the J gene end by 2 bases; junction bases not matched to a gene: 7.

This clonotype was found a few times. The rearrangement links TRBV30 to TRBJ2-5; D is unresolved. Germline lookup yields CDR1 GTSNPN and CDR2 SVGIG (reference sequence). The CDR3 is 12 residues long. Deletions cut 0 bases from V and 4 bases from J, with 6 bases between. This CDR3 reads CAWSVWPETQYF. DNA for the CDR3: TGTGCCTGGAGTGTATGGCCAGAGACCCAGTACTTC.

There are many counts of this clonotype. The gene calls are TRBV12-3 or TRBV12-4 and TRBJ2-4, with D possibly TRBD2 on 7 matching bases. The CDR3 is 18 residues long. V was trimmed by 1 base and J by 2 bases, leaving 18 bases between them. CDR3: CASSLGGGGGLPKNIQYF. The CDR3 nucleotides read TGTGCCAGCAGTTTAGGTGGGGGGGGCGGTCTACCCAAAAACATTCAGTACTTC.

This chain links TRBV20-1 with TRBJ2-3; weak D call: TRBD1 (6 bases). This CDR3 has 13 residues. V shed 3 bases and J shed 8 bases, with 15 bases lying between them. Germline values: CDR1 DFQATT, CDR2 SNEGSKA (reference sequence). The CDR3 coding sequence is TGCAGTGCTAGTGAACAGGGATGGGGTACGCAGTATTTT. This codes for CSASEQGWGTQYF.